This TCR beta chain originates from a study of T cell repertoires in ileal Crohn's disease. Points on this clone: Antigen unknown.

Germline V gene lookup returns CDR1 MNHNS and CDR2 SASEGT. The CDR3 totals 15 residues. V gave up 8 bases and J gave up 0 bases, with 11 bases separating them. Study outcomes and limitations: The median delay to postoperative endoscopy was nearly seven months.

The assay was immunoSEQ multiplex PCR, and TCRdb's table has in-frame clones only and misses some. The table records about 59,000 clones, about 89% of them present only once. The sample's time point: neoterminal ileum biopsy at postoperative endoscopy, about 6 months after surgery. Included were adult ileal or ileocolonic Crohn's patients indicated for ileocolonic resection. V gene TRBV6-1 combines with J gene TRBJ1-6; the D is unclear. What was sequenced was ileal tissue. This clonotype was sampled from an adult with Crohn's disease. CDR3 in DNA: TGTGCCAGCTCGCTCGAGAACTCCTATAATTCACCCCTCCACTTT. Translated, it gives CASSLENSYNSPLHF.